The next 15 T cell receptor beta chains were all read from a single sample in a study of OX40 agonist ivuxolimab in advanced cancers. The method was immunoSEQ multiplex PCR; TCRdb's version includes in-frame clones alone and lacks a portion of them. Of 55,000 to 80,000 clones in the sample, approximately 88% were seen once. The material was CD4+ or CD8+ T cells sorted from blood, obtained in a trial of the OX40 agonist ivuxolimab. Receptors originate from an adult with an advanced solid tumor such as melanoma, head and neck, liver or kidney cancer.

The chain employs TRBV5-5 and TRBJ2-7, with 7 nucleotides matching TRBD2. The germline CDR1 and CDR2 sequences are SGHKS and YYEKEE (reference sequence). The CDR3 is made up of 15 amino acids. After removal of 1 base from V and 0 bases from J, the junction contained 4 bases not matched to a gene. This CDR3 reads CASSLQAGSSYEQYF. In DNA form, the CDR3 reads TGTGCCAGCAGCTTGCAAGCGGGGAGCTCCTACGAGCAGTACTTC.

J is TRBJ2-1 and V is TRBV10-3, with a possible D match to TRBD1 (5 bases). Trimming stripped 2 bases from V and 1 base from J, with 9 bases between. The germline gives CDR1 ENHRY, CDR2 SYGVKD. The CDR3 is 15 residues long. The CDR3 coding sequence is TGTGCCATCAGTGAGAAGCAGGGTTCCTACAATGAGCAGTTCTTC. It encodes CAISEKQGSYNEQFF.

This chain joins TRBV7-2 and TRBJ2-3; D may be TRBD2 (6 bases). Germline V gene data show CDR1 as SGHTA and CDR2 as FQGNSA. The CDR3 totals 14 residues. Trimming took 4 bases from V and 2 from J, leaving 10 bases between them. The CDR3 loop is CASSSGTYTDTQYF. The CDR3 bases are TGTGCCAGCAGCTCCGGGACTTACACAGATACGCAGTATTTT.

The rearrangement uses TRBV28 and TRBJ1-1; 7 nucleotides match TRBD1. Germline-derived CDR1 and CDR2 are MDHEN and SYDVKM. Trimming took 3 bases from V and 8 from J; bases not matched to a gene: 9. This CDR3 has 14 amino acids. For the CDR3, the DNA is TGTGCCAGCAGTTTTTTGACAGGGAGGATAGAAGCTTTCTTT. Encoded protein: CASSFLTGRIEAFF. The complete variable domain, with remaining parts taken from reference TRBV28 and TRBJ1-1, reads DVKVTQSSRYLVKRTGEKVFLECVQDMDHENMFWYRQDPGLGLRLIYFSYDVKMKEKGDIPEGYSVSREKKERFSLILESASTNQTSMYLCASSFLTGRIEAFFGQGTRLTVV.

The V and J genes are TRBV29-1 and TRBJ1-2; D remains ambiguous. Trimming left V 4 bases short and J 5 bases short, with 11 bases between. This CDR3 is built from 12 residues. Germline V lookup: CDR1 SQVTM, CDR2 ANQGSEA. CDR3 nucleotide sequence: TGCAGCGTTGTTGGGCAGCCGTATGGCTACACCTTC. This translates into CSVVGQPYGYTF.

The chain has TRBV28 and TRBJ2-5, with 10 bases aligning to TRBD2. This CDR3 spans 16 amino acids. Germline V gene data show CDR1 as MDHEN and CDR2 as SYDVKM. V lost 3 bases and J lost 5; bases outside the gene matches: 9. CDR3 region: CASSFEAGGAWETQYF. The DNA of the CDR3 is TGTGCCAGCAGTTTTGAAGCGGGAGGGGCTTGGGAGACCCAGTACTTC.

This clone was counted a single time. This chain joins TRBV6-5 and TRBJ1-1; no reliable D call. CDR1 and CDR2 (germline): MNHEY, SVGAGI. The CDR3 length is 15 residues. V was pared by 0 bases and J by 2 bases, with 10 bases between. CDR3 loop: CASSYSSGTNTEAFF. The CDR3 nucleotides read TGTGCCAGCAGTTACTCGTCAGGAACCAACACTGAAGCTTTCTTT.

CDR3 region: CASSAGRGITGTEAFF. The CDR3 DNA is TGTGCCAGCAGCGCTGGCAGGGGGATCACGGGCACTGAAGCTTTCTTT. The rearrangement links TRBV9 to TRBJ1-1; 7 positions match TRBD1. Germline V lookup: CDR1 SGDLS, CDR2 YYNGEE. This CDR3 spans 16 amino acids. The ends lost 3 bases at V and 4 bases at J; junction bases unmatched: 12.

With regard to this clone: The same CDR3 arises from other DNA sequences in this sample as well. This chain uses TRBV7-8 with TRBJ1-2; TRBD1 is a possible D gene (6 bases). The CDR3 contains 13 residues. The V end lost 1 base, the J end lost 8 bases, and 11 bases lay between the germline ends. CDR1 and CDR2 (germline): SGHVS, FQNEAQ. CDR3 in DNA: TGTGCCAGCAGCTTAGGTCAGGGGCGGGGCTACACCTTC. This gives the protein CASSLGQGRGYTF.

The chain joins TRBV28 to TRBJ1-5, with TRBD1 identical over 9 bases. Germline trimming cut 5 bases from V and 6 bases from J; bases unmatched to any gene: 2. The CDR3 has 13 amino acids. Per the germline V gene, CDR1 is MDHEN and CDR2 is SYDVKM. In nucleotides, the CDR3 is TGTGCCAGCAGTGGGACAGGGCGTCAGCCCCAGCATTTT. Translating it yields CASSGTGRQPQHF.

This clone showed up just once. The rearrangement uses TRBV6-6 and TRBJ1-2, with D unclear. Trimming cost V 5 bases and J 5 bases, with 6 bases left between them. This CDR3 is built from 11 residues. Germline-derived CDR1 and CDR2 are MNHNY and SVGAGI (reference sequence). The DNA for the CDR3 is TGTGCCAGCAGTGAGGTTTATGGCTACACCTTC. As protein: CASSEVYGYTF.

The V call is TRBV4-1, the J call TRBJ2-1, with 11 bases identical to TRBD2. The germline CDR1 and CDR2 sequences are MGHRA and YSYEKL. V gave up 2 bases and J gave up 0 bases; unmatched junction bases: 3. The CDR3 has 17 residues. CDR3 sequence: CASSQRLAGSSYNEQFF. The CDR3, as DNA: TGCGCCAGCAGCCAACGACTAGCGGGAAGCTCCTACAATGAGCAGTTCTTC.

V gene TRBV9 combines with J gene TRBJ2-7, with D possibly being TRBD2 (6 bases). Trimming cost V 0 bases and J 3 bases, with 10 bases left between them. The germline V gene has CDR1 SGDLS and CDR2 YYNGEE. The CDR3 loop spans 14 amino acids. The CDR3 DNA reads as TGTGCCAGCAGCGTAGGTCTAGCGAGCTACGAGCAGTACTTC. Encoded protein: CASSVGLASYEQYF.

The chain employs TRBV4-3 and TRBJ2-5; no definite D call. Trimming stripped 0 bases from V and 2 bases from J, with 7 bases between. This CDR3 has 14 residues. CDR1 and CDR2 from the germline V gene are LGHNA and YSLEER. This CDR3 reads CASSQERSQETQYF. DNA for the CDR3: TGCGCCAGCAGCCAAGAGCGTTCGCAAGAGACCCAGTACTTC.

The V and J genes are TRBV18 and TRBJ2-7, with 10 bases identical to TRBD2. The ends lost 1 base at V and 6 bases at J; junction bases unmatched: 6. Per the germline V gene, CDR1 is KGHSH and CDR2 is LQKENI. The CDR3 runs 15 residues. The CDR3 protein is CASSPRPSGSGEQYF. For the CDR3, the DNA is TGTGCCAGCTCACCACGGCCTAGCGGGAGTGGCGAGCAGTACTTC.